This T cell receptor beta chain appears in the sequencing data of a study of blood T cell repertoires in COVID-19 (dated by TCRdb to 2020 to 2022). Background on the whole study: The collaborator samples originated in the United States, Italy and Spain and spanned the acute and convalescent phases of COVID-19. The prospective study material was composed of cDNA or gDNA derived from T cells, B-cell-depleted T cells, or PBMCs. The dataset comprised deeply sampled blood TCRbeta repertoires from subjects exposed to, actively infected with, or recovered from COVID-19. The repertoires were released in a freely available public database meant as a resource for research on the immune response to SARS-CoV-2. The samples were drawn from two sources: the first 160 participants of the ongoing ImmuneRACE study, and 1,200 or so subjects contributed by 6 global collaborators. Nearly every sample came with metadata listing a de-identified subject ID, COVID-19 status, age in years and sex. Where available, HLA class I and class II types were taken from metadata supplied by the sample provider and were not determined by assay-based typing. The paper as a whole reports these results and caveats: How much clinical and demographic metadata was included differed by source and by participant, and the metadata was provided uncurated.

TCRbeta CDR3 regions were amplified from genomic DNA by means of the immunoSEQ Assay, a bias-controlled multiplex PCR. Processing in the source paper ran as follows. The number of nucleated cells in each sample was estimated by amplification of reference gene primers within the assay. To quantify the absolute abundance of each unique TCRbeta CDR3 rearrangement, sequence reads were collapsed and filtered. Productive Simpson clonality was computed per sample as the square root of Simpson's diversity index over productive rearrangements. Held by TCRdb, this immuneACCESS table contains in-frame sequences only and omits some clones. Under half of the omission traces to an unresolved V gene where checked; the cause of the rest is unknown. D and trimming come from the DNA, and the V and J calls and clone size come from that table. The sample profile shows around 400,000 clones; approximately 91% of them were found once. The ten largest clonotypes hold about 0.86% of the sample.

Participants in the prospective study were enrolled through a virtual design, were aged 18 to 89 years, and lived in under 25 United States geographic areas. To assign participants to cohorts, the prospective study relied on clinical history that participants themselves reported in a screening survey and a study questionnaire. A participant counted as exposed if, within 2 weeks of entering the study, that participant had been in contact with someone who had a PCR-confirmed or clinician-diagnosed COVID-19 case. Mobile phlebotomists in the prospective study collected whole blood, serum and a nasopharyngeal or oropharyngeal swab from every participant. Additional blood draws and questionnaires over a 2-month period could optionally be provided by prospective study participants. Before DNA extraction, prospective study blood samples were shipped either frozen or at room temperature. For this clone: The antigen it binds to is not known. No base quality information exists; no much larger clone differs at one position.

Trimming removed 1 base from V and 2 bases from J, leaving 8 bases between the germline ends. The CDR3, cysteine through phenylalanine, is 15 amino acids long. The only DNA kept is the CDR3, 45 bases in frame from the first base. CDR1 and CDR2, per the germline V gene, are SGHTA and FQGTGA. Sequencing was performed on PBMCs or T cells enriched from blood (not recorded which). The clonotype originates from a woman aged 35 to 49 who had been exposed to COVID-19. Recombination connected TRBV7-3 to TRBJ2-2, with no reliable assignment of the D segment. The nucleotide sequence reads TGTGCCAGCAGCTTAAACGCAGGCAACACCGGGGAGCTGTTTTTT. This gives the protein CASSLNAGNTGELFF. With all but the CDR3 taken from the reference TRBV7-3 and TRBJ2-2 genes, the full variable domain is: GAGVSQTPSNKVTEKGKYVELRCDPISGHTALYWYRQSLGQGPEFLIYFQGTGAADDSGLPNDRFFAVRPEGSVSTLKIQRTERGDSAVYLCASSLNAGNTGELFFGEGSRLTVL.